This T cell receptor beta chain was identified during a study of T cell changes during pregnancy in multiple sclerosis. The CDR3 consists of 13 residues. In germline, CDR1 is SGHKS, CDR2 YYEKEE (reference sequence). V dropped 0 bases and J dropped 5 bases, with 8 bases sitting between them. TCRdb's copy holds only in-frame clones and misses some; the assay was immunoSEQ multiplex PCR. This sample carries about 15,000 clones, 95% to 97% of them seen once, and the ten largest clones take approximately 0.97%. Here the sequenced sample was peripheral blood, taken in the third trimester of pregnancy. The rearrangement joins TRBV5-5 to TRBJ1-2; D is uncertain. This TCR was recovered from a female donor with multiple sclerosis, enrolled in a pregnancy study. The CDR3 region has the DNA TGTGCCAGCAGCTTGGGAGGGCGGTATGGCTACACCTTC. It specifies CASSLGGRYGYTF. Using reference TRBV5-5 and TRBJ1-2 for the parts outside the CDR3, the full variable domain is DAGVTQSPTHLIKTRGQQVTLRCSPISGHKSVSWYQQVLGQGPQFIFQYYEKEERGRGNFPDRFSARQFPNYSSELNVNALLLGDSALYLCASSLGGRYGYTFGSGTRLTVV.